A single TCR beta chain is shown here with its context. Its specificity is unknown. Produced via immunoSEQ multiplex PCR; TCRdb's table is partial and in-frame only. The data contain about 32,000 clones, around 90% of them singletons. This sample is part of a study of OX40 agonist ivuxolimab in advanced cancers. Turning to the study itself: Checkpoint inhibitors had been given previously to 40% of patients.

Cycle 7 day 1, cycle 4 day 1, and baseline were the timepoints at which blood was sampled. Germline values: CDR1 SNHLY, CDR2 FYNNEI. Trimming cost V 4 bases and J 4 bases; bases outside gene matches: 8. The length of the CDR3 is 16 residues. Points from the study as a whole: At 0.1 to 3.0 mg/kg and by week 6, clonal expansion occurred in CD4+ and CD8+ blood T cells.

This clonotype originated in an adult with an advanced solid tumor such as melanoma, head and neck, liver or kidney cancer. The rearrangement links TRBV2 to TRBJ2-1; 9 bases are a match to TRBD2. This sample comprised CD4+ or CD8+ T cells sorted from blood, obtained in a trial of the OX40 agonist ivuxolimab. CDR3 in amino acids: CASSGLAAPPYNEQFF. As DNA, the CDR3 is TGTGCCAGCAGTGGACTAGCGGCCCCCCCGTACAATGAGCAGTTCTTC.